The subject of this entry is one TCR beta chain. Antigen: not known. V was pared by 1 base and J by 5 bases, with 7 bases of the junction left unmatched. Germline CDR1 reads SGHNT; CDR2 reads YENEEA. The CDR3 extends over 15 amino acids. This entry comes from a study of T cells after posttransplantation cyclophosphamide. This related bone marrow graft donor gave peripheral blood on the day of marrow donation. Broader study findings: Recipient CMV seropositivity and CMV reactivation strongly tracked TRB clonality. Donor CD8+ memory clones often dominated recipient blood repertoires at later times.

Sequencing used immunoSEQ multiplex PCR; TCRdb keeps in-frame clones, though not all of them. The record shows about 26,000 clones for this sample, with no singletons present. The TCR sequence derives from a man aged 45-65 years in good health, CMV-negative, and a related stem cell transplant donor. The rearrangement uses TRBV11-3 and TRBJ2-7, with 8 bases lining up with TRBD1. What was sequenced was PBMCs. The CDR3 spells CASSLGGAGGNEQYF. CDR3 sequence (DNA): TGTGCCAGCAGCTTAGGTGGGGCAGGGGGCAACGAGCAGTACTTC.